A selection of T cell receptor beta chains follows, all from one sample in a study of shared clonotypes between healthy human individuals. Libraries were prepared by immunoSEQ multiplex PCR; TCRdb keeps only in-frame clonotypes and omits some of them. There are about 680,000 clones in the sample; about 92% occur only once, and nearly 25% lies in the top ten. The sequenced material came from naive CD8+ T cells sorted from blood. Receptor source: a man in his thirties or forties in good health. Both conserved end residues are part of each CDR3. The order of the fields is CDR3 protein, D gene, V gene, J gene. D genes are given only for firm matches.

CASSLALDSTYEQYF	.	TRBV7-8	TRBJ2-7
CASSMGNEQFF	.	TRBV19	TRBJ2-1
CASSQADSSYEQYF	.	TRBV4-2	TRBJ2-7
CASSEKGPNNQPQHF	.	TRBV25-1	TRBJ1-5
CASSIAADRGRIEQFF	TRBD1	TRBV19	TRBJ2-1
CASSYGSTDTQYF	.	TRBV6-5	TRBJ2-3
CASSQVEQGIYGYTF	TRBD1	TRBV4-1	TRBJ1-2
CASSRGSPLHF	.	TRBV11-2	TRBJ1-6
CATSTRNGGGHEQYF	TRBD2	TRBV15	TRBJ2-7
CASSPYGAGGSQETQYF	TRBD2	TRBV9	TRBJ2-5
CASSGAYPYEQYF	.	TRBV10-1	TRBJ2-7
CASGLAGWGTEAFF	.	TRBV2	TRBJ1-1
CASSFLGNEQFF	.	TRBV28	TRBJ2-1
CASSQGRGANVLTF	.	TRBV4-2	TRBJ2-6
CASSRTERDQETQYF	.	TRBV4-1	TRBJ2-5
CASSFRLAGAAGGPQYF	TRBD2	TRBV5-1	TRBJ2-5
CASSTGQASANTGELFF	TRBD1	TRBV9	TRBJ2-2
CASSAGSGTVF	TRBD2	TRBV25-1	TRBJ2-7
CASSEGGRRDTQYF	.	TRBV10-1	TRBJ2-3
CASSETGSNQPQHF	.	TRBV25-1	TRBJ1-5
CASSHPLAIEQFF	.	TRBV4-1	TRBJ2-1
CASNKPGLGSYEQYF	TRBD2	TRBV7-9	TRBJ2-7
CASSSLPGSSGIGEQYF	TRBD2	TRBV5-4	TRBJ2-7
CASSSRYEQYF	.	TRBV7-6	TRBJ2-7
CASRTGAEAFF	TRBD1	TRBV5-5	TRBJ1-1
CSVDSRRGRVYYNEQFF	.	TRBV29-1	TRBJ2-1
CASSLEERGNTEAFF	.	TRBV5-1	TRBJ1-1
CSVVRGTANTGELFF	.	TRBV29-1	TRBJ2-2
CASSIPRQGSQPQHF	TRBD1	TRBV19	TRBJ1-5
CASSSPQRRVSGYTF	.	TRBV11-2	TRBJ1-2
CSVVGPFNEQFF	.	TRBV29-1	TRBJ2-1
CASSLAPLVPGQGSHEQYF	TRBD1	TRBV7-9	TRBJ2-7
CASRETDQETQYF	.	TRBV6-1	TRBJ2-5
CSGLTRLRTGADEQYF	TRBD1	TRBV29-1	TRBJ2-7
CASSSFSGRSKNIQYF	TRBD2	TRBV6-6	TRBJ2-4
CASSQATGGEGYTF	.	TRBV4-3	TRBJ1-2
CSAYITDTQYF	.	TRBV20-1	TRBJ2-3